These 2 T cell receptor beta chains were sequenced from one sample in a study of human T cells and chemical hapten exposure. Each CDR3 protein gets one entry after TCRdb re-called the RACE reads with MiXCR. The data contain about 340,000 distinct CDR3 sequences, approximately 6.3% of them singletons. Time point denoted: patch test 1, 2 weeks after DPC sensitization. Treatment here: therapeutic diphenylcyclopropenone sensitization with weekly scalp DPC. The specimen comprised whole blood, sampled in connection with sensitization to the hapten diphenylcyclopropenone (DPC). The receptor source for this set is a woman aged 18-30 years with alopecia areata. Some clones in this sample may be carry-over from other donors' samples.

This clonotype was counted between two and nine times. The chain couples TRBV7-6 to TRBJ1-2; 10 bases are a match to TRBD1. The CDR3 loop spans 16 amino acids. Trimming took 5 bases from V and 0 from J; bases not matched to a gene: 6. Germline V gives CDR1 SGHVS, CDR2 FNYEAQ. DNA of the CDR3: TGTGCCAGCAGCATGACAGGGGGCACGACTAACTATGGCTACACCTTC. Translating it yields CASSMTGGTTNYGYTF.

This clonotype was detected ten times or more. The J gene is TRBJ1-2, the V gene TRBV6-5; D uncertain. Germline V lookup: CDR1 MNHEY, CDR2 SVGAGI. V was trimmed by 0 bases and J by 2 bases, leaving 7 bases between them. This CDR3 comprises 14 residues. The CDR3 loop reads CASSYSWQNYGYTF. CDR3 in DNA: TGTGCCAGCAGTTACTCCTGGCAGAACTATGGCTACACCTTC.